The TCR beta chain under discussion was sequenced for a study of lymphopenia after photon versus proton radiotherapy. Sequenced by immunoSEQ multiplex PCR; TCRdb stores in-frame clones only, minus some. The sample lists about 40,000 clones, about 82% occurring once. Trimming removed 4 bases at V and 0 bases at J, with 17 bases between. Germline CDR1 SGHRS, CDR2 YFSETQ. The CDR3 is made up of 16 amino acids. V gene TRBV5-1 combines with J gene TRBJ2-7; tentatively, D is TRBD1 (6 bases). Material: peripheral blood, obtained from a patient treated with proton-based radiotherapy. This receptor was taken from a woman in her 70s with pancreatic cancer. Some clones in this sample may be carry-over from other donors' samples. The CDR3 bases are TGCGCCAGCAGCACATACCAGGGGATAGGCTCCTACGAGCAGTACTTC. It translates to CASSTYQGIGSYEQYF.